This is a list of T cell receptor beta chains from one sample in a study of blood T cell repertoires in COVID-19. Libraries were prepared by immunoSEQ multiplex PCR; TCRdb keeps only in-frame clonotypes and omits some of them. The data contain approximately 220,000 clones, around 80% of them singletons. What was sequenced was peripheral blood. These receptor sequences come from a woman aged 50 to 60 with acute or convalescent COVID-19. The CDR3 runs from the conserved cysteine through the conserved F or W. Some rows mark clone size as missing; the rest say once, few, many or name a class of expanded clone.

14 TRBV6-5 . CASRAGQDSNEQFF
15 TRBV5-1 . CASYSRGSGANVLTF
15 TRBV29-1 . CSVEDHPGREETQYF
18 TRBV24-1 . CATSDTRVAQGSNYGYTF
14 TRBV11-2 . CASSLGNRGETQYF
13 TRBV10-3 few CAISDISNYGYTF
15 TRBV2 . CASTGTSGNNYEQYF
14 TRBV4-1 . CASSQDRLNTEAFF
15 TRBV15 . CATSREGQSTDTQYF
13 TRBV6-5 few CASGTGMVEKLFF
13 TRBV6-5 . CASSTYPEETQYF
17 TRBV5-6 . CASSLGGRALSGNTIYF
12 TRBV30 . CAWSMSQETQYF
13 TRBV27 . CASSGENSYEQYF
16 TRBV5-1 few CASSLTPGQGSYEQYF
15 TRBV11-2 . CASSPRQDERNEQFF
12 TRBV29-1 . CSVEDRYNEQFF
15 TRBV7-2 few CASRLGQPGTDTQYF
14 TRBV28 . CASRDQGSGNTIYF
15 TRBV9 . CASSFSPLSIDTQYF
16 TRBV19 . CASSRIRQGLNYGYTF
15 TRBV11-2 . CASRDERGGEEKLFF
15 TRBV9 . CASSPMGLLAGELFF
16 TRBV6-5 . CASSYSRPYGKNIQYF
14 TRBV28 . CASSFIGEGTEAFF
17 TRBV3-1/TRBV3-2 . CASSQVTLGGISYEQYF
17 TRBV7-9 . CASSLFFGTGSVGELFF
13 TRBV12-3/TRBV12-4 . CASSLGQVNGYTF
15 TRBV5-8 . CASRATENWNTEAFF
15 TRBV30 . CAWSVSVWGVYGYTF
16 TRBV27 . CASSLAGTSALETQYF
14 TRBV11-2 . CASSIGTGTDTQYF
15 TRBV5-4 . CASTPEGGPYNEQFF
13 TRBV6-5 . CASSSTGTNKAFF
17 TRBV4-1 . CASSQGLTGGKNEKLFF
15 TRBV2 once CASSRGGSGANVLTF
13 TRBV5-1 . CASSLTRDYEQYF
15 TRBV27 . CATRPGTSGAYEQYF
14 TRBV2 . CASSGQGAHQPQHF
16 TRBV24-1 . CATSDGRTGFNEKLFF
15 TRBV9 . CASSLGLAANNEQFF
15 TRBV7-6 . CASSLVGARGNEQFF
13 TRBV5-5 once CASSPSSTGELFF
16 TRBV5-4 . CASSLGGQGAGTEAFF
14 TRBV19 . CASSLAGSNQPQHF
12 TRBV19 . CASRQTNYGYTF
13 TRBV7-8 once CASSLGQQETQYF
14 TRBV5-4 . CASSLSAGEETQYF
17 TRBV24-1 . CATSDLQGGAGTGELFF
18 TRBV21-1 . CASSKGGSAGVEDYEQYF
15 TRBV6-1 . CASSEQGAVDYGYTF
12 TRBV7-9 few CASRKDGTGQFF
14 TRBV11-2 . CASSFRGRDTEAFF
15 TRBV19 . CASSWGTGRSYEQYF
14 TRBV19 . CASSIDPDRELAFF